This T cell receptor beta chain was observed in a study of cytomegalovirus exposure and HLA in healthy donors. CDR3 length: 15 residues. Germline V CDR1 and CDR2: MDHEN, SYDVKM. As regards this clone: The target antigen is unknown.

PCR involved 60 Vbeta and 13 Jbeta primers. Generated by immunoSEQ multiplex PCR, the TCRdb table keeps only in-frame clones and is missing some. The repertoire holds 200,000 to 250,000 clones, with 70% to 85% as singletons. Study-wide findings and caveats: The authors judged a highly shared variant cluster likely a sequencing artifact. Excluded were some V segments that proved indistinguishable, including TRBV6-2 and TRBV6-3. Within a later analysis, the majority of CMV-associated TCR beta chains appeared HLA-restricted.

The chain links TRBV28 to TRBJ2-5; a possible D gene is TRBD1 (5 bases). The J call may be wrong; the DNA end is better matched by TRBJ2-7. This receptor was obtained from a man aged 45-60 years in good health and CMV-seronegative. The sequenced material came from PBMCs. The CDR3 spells CASSLPRGSLYEQYF. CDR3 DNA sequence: TGTGCCAGCAGTTTACCAAGGGGTTCTCTGTACGAGCAGTACTTC.